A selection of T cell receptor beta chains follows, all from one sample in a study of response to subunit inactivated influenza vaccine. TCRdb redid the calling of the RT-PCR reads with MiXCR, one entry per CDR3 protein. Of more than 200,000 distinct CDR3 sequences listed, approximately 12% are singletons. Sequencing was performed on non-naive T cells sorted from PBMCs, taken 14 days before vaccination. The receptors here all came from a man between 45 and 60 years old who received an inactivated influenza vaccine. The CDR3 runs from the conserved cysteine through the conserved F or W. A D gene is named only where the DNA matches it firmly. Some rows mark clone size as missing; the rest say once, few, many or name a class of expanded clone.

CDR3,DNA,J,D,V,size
CASSLSQSPDTQYF,TGTGCCAGCAGCTTAAGTCAGTCGCCAGATACGCAGTATTTT,TRBJ2-3,-,TRBV7-6,-
CATSATSGSHEQFF,TGTGCCACCAGTGCGACTAGCGGGAGCCATGAGCAGTTCTTC,TRBJ2-1,TRBD2,TRBV24-1,few
CASSERPYNSPLHF,TGTGCCAGCAGTGAAAGGCCCTATAATTCACCCCTCCACTTT,TRBJ1-6,-,TRBV25-1,-
CASRYLTGAAYEQYF,TGTGCCAGCAGGTACCTGACGGGGGCGGCCTACGAGCAGTACTTC,TRBJ2-7,-,TRBV2,-
CASSQATGGRETQYF,TGTGCCAGCAGCCAAGCCACTGGTGGCAGGGAGACCCAGTACTTC,TRBJ2-5,-,TRBV3-1,many
CAARWGADNSPLHF,TGCGCCGCCCGGTGGGGGGCAGATAATTCACCCCTCCACTTT,TRBJ1-6,-,TRBV10-2,few
CSVRIPGTGGTGELFF,TGCAGCGTGCGAATCCCCGGGACAGGGGGGACCGGGGAGCTGTTTTTT,TRBJ2-2,TRBD1,TRBV29-1,-
CASSPGGLNEQFF,TGTGCCAGCAGCCCCGGGGGCCTCAATGAGCAGTTCTTC,TRBJ2-1,-,TRBV12-3/TRBV12-4,many
CASSNTGGFNSPLHF,TGTGCCAGCAGCAACACAGGGGGCTTTAATTCACCCCTCCACTTT,TRBJ1-6,TRBD1,TRBV7-9,-
CATSRSDSYNEQFF,TGTGCCACCAGCAGATCCGACAGCTACAATGAGCAGTTCTTC,TRBJ2-1,-,TRBV15,many
CASSPQSGWTEAFF,TGTGCCAGCAGCCCCCAGTCTGGGTGGACTGAAGCTTTCTTT,TRBJ1-1,-,TRBV7-2,-
CASSPQTGNTGELFF,TGTGCCAGCAGCCCCCAGACAGGCAACACCGGGGAGCTGTTTTTT,TRBJ2-2,-,TRBV12-3/TRBV12-4,many
CASSSTGTASTDTQYF,TGTGCCAGCAGCTCCACCGGGACAGCTAGCACAGATACGCAGTATTTT,TRBJ2-3,TRBD1,TRBV5-6,-
CASSPREAYEQYF,TGTGCCAGCAGCCCGCGGGAGGCGTACGAGCAGTACTTC,TRBJ2-7,TRBD2,TRBV9,many
CASSQDPLTPTGELFF,TGCGCCAGCAGCCAAGATCCTCTAACTCCAACCGGGGAGCTGTTTTTT,TRBJ2-2,-,TRBV4-3,many
CATPLLTSQIGAKNIQYF,TGTGCCACCCCCCTCTTAACCTCCCAGATCGGCGCCAAAAACATTCAGTACTTC,TRBJ2-4,-,TRBV5-6,few
CASSYRLAGADTQYF,TGTGCCAGCAGCTACAGATTAGCGGGAGCGGATACGCAGTATTTT,TRBJ2-3,TRBD2,TRBV7-9,many
CASSLGQSSSGANVLTF,TGTGCCAGCAGCTTAGGACAGTCGAGCTCTGGGGCCAACGTCCTGACTTTC,TRBJ2-6,-,TRBV5-5,-
CASSSQSDTQYF,TGTGCCAGCAGTTCCCAGTCAGATACGCAGTATTTT,TRBJ2-3,-,TRBV28,-